One and the same sample provided the 27 T cell receptor beta chains below, sequenced in a study of blood T cells in healthy people across ages. Primers used in a second PCR of roughly 7 to 11 cycles were a sample-barcoded 5' primer and a J-beta primer mix. Each CDR3 protein is one row after TCRdb ran MiXCR on the 5' RACE reads. The sample lists about 680,000 distinct CDR3 sequences; about half were seen once. Material: blood. The receptors were gathered from a woman aged 60-70 years in good health.

This clonotype was counted between two and nine times. The chain is built from TRBV4-3 and TRBJ2-3; 10 nucleotides align to TRBD2. Germline trimming cut 3 bases from V and 2 bases from J; bases unmatched to any gene: 5. CDR3 length equals 16 residues. Germline CDR1 and CDR2: LGHNA and YSLEER. The CDR3 nucleotides read TGCGCCAGCAGCCAGGCTCTAGCGGGAGTCACAGATACGCAGTATTTT. This translates into CASSQALAGVTDTQYF.

On this clonotype itself: One junction end does not reproduce the germline sequence, and a read error may be involved. V gene TRBV10-3 combines with J gene TRBJ1-5; TRBD1 agrees at 10 bases. The CDR3 spans 19 residues. Germline CDR1 reads ENHRY; CDR2 reads SYGVKD. Here the CDR3 DNA reads TGTGCCATCAGACCGCCCCGGGACAGGGGTCGGAATAGCGATCAGCCCCAGCATTTT. The encoded protein is CAIRPPRDRGRNSDQPQHF.

V is TRBV9 and J is TRBJ1-4; no definite D call. This CDR3 is built from 13 residues. Trimming pared 3 bases from V and 8 bases from J, leaving 11 bases between. Germline values: CDR1 SGDLS, CDR2 YYNGEE. The CDR3 nucleotides read TGTGCCAGCAGCGCTCTGGGTGGGGAAAAACTGTTTTTT. This sequence encodes CASSALGGEKLFF.

The chain is built from TRBV6-1 and TRBJ1-4; no clear D gene. CDR3 length: 17 amino acids. V was pared by 1 base and J by 2 bases, with 14 bases between. CDR1 is MNHNS and CDR2 is SASEGT in the germline V gene. The CDR3 DNA reads TGTGCCAGCAGTGAAGGGATGGGGTTGGCCACTAATGAAAAACTGTTTTTT. It codes for CASSEGMGLATNEKLFF.

A note on this clonotype: This may be a read error, as it is one base from a much larger clone. J is TRBJ2-5 and V is TRBV6-5, with 7 bases fitting TRBD2. The CDR3 loop spans 11 amino acids. From germline, CDR1 is MNHEY and CDR2 SVGAGI. CDR3 DNA sequence: TGTGCCGGCAGAACGGGGGGTGAGCAGTACTTC. It is translated as CAGRTGGEQYF.

The chain couples TRBV29-1 to TRBJ2-5, with D possibly TRBD2 on 5 matching bases. This CDR3 is 12 amino acids long. The ends were cut back, 6 bases at V and 3 bases at J, with 11 bases in the middle. Germline CDR1 reads SQVTM; CDR2 reads ANQGSEA. As DNA, the CDR3 is TGCAGCGTCGGGATAGGGAAAGAGACCCAGTACTTC. This codes for CSVGIGKETQYF.

The chain couples TRBV2 to TRBJ2-2; no firm D call. Trimming stripped 6 bases from V and 7 bases from J, with 6 bases between. CDR1 is SNHLY, CDR2 FYNNEI, per germline. The CDR3 spans 11 residues. The CDR3: CASRASGELFF. DNA of the CDR3: TGTGCCAGCAGAGCCAGCGGGGAGCTGTTTTTT.

This clonotype was detected only a few times. V usage is TRBV4-1 and J usage is TRBJ1-6; no firm D call. The CDR3 runs 13 residues. Germline V gives CDR1 MGHRA, CDR2 YSYEKL. The germline V and J ends were trimmed by 0 bases and 11 bases, with 8 bases remaining between them. The CDR3 is CASSQEATPPLHF. The CDR3, as DNA: TGCGCCAGCAGCCAAGAGGCGACCCCACCCCTCCACTTT.

The chain joins TRBV12-3 or TRBV12-4 to TRBJ1-4; D is uncertain. V lost 4 bases, J lost 0 bases, and 6 bases lay in between. This CDR3 comprises 14 residues. CDR3 amino acids: CASSSRATNEKLFF. The CDR3 coding sequence is TGTGCCAGCAGTTCGAGGGCAACTAATGAAAAACTGTTTTTT.

The rearrangement uses TRBV4-3 and TRBJ2-1, with a tentative D call TRBD1 (5 bases). This CDR3 spans 16 amino acids. CDR1 and CDR2 from the germline V gene are LGHNA and YSLEER. Trimming took off 3 bases at V and 0 bases at J, with 12 bases between the two ends. The DNA for the CDR3 is TGCGCCAGCAGCCAGCAAGGACACCGCTCCTACAATGAGCAGTTCTTC. Translated: CASSQQGHRSYNEQFF.

This clonotype occurred a few times. The chain is built from TRBV10-3 and TRBJ2-2; D unresolved. The germline gives CDR1 ENHRY, CDR2 SYGVKD. Between the trimmed V and J ends, which lost 4 bases and 6 bases, there was a span of 6 bases. The CDR3 has 12 amino acids. CDR3 in DNA: TGTGCCATCAGTGTGGTTGCCGGGGAGCTGTTTTTT. Translation: CAISVVAGELFF.

This clonotype was seen ten or more times. The genes are TRBV20-1 and TRBJ1-2, with unresolved D. From germline, CDR1 is DFQATT and CDR2 SNEGSKA (reference sequence). The CDR3 is 12 amino acids. V lost 0 bases to trimming and J lost 10 bases, with 12 bases between them. This chain's CDR3 is CSAREGQPDYTF. CDR3 sequence (DNA): TGCAGTGCTAGAGAGGGCCAGCCTGACTACACCTTC.

V gene TRBV14 combines with J gene TRBJ2-1; possible D gene TRBD1, 7 bases. The DNA matches TRBJ2-7 better at its end, which makes the J call doubtful. The CDR3 contains 16 residues. Germline loops: CDR1 SGHDN, CDR2 FVKESK. The CDR3 loop is CASSQDGGTEYNEQYF. CDR3 DNA: TGTGCCAGCAGCCAAGACGGAGGGACAGAATACAATGAGCAGTACTTC.

The chain employs TRBV20-1 and TRBJ2-1, with 10 bases lining up with TRBD2. CDR1 and CDR2 from the germline V gene are DFQATT and SNEGSKA (reference sequence). Unmatched junction bases numbered 11, after V lost 5 bases and J lost 10 bases. The CDR3 has 14 amino acids. The CDR3 sequence is CSAPPSGSAGEQFF. In DNA, the CDR3 is TGCAGTGCTCCGCCTAGCGGGAGCGCGGGAGAGCAGTTCTTC.

This clonotype was seen more than once but under ten times. The genes are TRBV4-3 and TRBJ2-1, with TRBD2 identical over 9 bases. The CDR3 covers 16 residues. Germline V gives CDR1 LGHNA, CDR2 YSLEER. V was pared by 3 bases and J by 8 bases, with 11 bases of the junction left unmatched. The CDR3 here is CASSQGTGLARDEQFF. Written as DNA, the CDR3 is TGCGCCAGCAGCCAGGGGACGGGACTAGCTCGCGATGAGCAGTTCTTC.

This clonotype was counted at least ten times. CDR3 nucleotides: TGTGCCAGCAGTTTAGGCGGGGCGGTGAGCTCCTACGAGCAGTACTTC. Its translation: CASSLGGAVSSYEQYF. The chain combines TRBV28 with TRBJ2-7; a weak D match, TRBD2 (6 bases). Trimming shortened V by 2 bases and J by 0 bases, and 14 bases separated the two germline ends. Germline V gives CDR1 MDHEN, CDR2 SYDVKM. The CDR3 length is 16 residues.

This chain uses TRBV3-1 with TRBJ2-7, with 8 positions matching TRBD1. The CDR3 consists of 15 residues. Germline V gives CDR1 LGHDT, CDR2 YNNKEL (reference sequence). Trimming cost V 2 bases and J 6 bases; bases outside gene matches: 9. The CDR3 sequence is CASSQLGQGGGEQYF. The DNA of the CDR3 is TGTGCCAGCAGCCAACTCGGACAGGGTGGCGGCGAGCAGTACTTC.

This chain connects TRBV2 to TRBJ2-7; possibly TRBD2 for D (6 bases). Germline loops: CDR1 SNHLY, CDR2 FYNNEI. There are 17 residues in the CDR3. With 1 base removed from V and 2 bases from J, the gap between germline ends came to 18 bases. This CDR3 reads CASSEDGGPLGTYEQYF. CDR3 DNA: TGTGCCAGCAGTGAAGACGGGGGTCCCTTGGGGACCTACGAGCAGTACTTC.

The rearrangement links TRBV28 to TRBJ2-4; the D is unclear. The end of the DNA fits TRBJ2-7 better, so the J call may be wrong. The germline gives CDR1 MDHEN, CDR2 SYDVKM. The CDR3 runs to 13 residues. CDR3 amino acids: CASSVRVFNEQYF. CDR3 nucleotides: TGTGCCAGCAGTGTTAGGGTTTTTAACGAGCAGTACTTC.

This clonotype has a handful of counts. The chain carries TRBV11-2 and TRBJ2-7; 8 nucleotides match TRBD2. Trimming cost V 0 bases and J 2 bases; bases outside gene matches: 6. The germline gives CDR1 SGHAT, CDR2 FQNNGV. CDR3 size: 16 residues. The CDR3 DNA is TGTGCCAGCAGCTTAGACGGTGGGACTAGTACCTACGAGCAGTACTTC. Residues: CASSLDGGTSTYEQYF.

The J gene is TRBJ1-1, the V gene TRBV29-1; perhaps TRBD1 as D (5 bases). CDR3 length: 15 residues. Germline loops: CDR1 SQVTM, CDR2 ANQGSEA. V was shortened by 2 bases and J by 5 bases, with 18 bases between the two germline ends. CDR3 nucleotide sequence: TGCAGCGTTGAATATAAGGCAGGGCCCCTAACTGAAGCTTTCTTT. It encodes CSVEYKAGPLTEAFF.

The chain has TRBV4-3 and TRBJ2-7, with a tentative D call TRBD2 (6 bases). V was pared by 4 bases and J by 3 bases, with 19 bases between. Germline-derived CDR1 and CDR2 are LGHNA and YSLEER. The CDR3 runs 16 residues. The DNA for the CDR3 is TGCGCCAGCAGCCCCCTCCCCGGGACTCGAATCTACGAGCAGTACTTC. Protein product: CASSPLPGTRIYEQYF.

CDR3 nucleotide sequence: TGTGCCAGCAGCCAATTTGGCGGACTAGCAAACGAGCAGTACTTC. Its protein is CASSQFGGLANEQYF. The chain couples TRBV7-2 to TRBJ2-7, with TRBD2 identical over 8 bases. The germline gives CDR1 SGHTA, CDR2 FQGNSA. Trimming removed 5 bases from V and 5 bases from J; junction bases left unmatched: 11. This CDR3 region has 15 residues.

This clonotype was found a few times. This rearrangement joins TRBV15 to TRBJ2-1; 8 nucleotides match TRBD1. CDR1 LNHNV and CDR2 YYDKDF come from the germline V gene (reference sequence). The CDR3 loop spans 13 amino acids. Trimming cost V 8 bases and J 7 bases; bases outside gene matches: 7. The DNA for the CDR3 is TGTGCCACCGGGACCTACAGGGGGAATGAGCAGTTCTTC. Its protein is CATGTYRGNEQFF.

This clonotype was seen a handful of times. One junction end does not reproduce the germline sequence, and a read error may be involved. V usage is TRBV9 and J usage is TRBJ2-1; D might be TRBD1 or TRBD2, each matching 5 bases. CDR1 is SGDLS and CDR2 is YYNGEE in the germline V gene. The CDR3 totals 15 residues. CDR3 bases: TGTGCCAGCAGCTCTTACCGGGGCATCAACAACGAGCAGTTCTTC. This codes for CASSSYRGINNEQFF. Full variable domain (remainder filled in from reference TRBV9 and TRBJ2-1): DSGVTQTPKHLITATGQRVTLRCSPRSGDLSVYWYQQSLDQGLQFLIQYYNGEERAKGNILERFSAQQFPDLHSELNLSSLELGDSALYFCASSSYRGINNEQFFGPGTRLTVL.

This sequence joins TRBV12-3 or TRBV12-4 and TRBJ2-7; D possibly corresponds to TRBD1 (6 bases). The CDR3 sequence is 13 residues long. V was shortened by 4 bases and J by 7 bases, with 14 bases between the two germline ends. The CDR3 loop is CASSYYRDGEQYF. Here the CDR3 DNA reads TGTGCCAGCAGTTACTACAGGGATGGTGAGCAGTACTTC.

This clonotype was detected many times. The chain has TRBV7-2 and TRBJ2-7; the D call may be TRBD1 or TRBD2 (5 bases each). The CDR3 covers 14 residues. Per the germline V gene, CDR1 is SGHTA and CDR2 is FQGNSA. V lost 5 bases to trimming and J lost 4 bases, with 15 bases between them. CDR3 in amino acids: CASSQLGTSYEQYF. The CDR3 DNA follows: TGTGCCAGCAGCCAACTTGGGACCTCATACGAGCAGTACTTC.